These T cell receptor beta chains were read from a single sample in a study of blood T cell repertoires in COVID-19. Clones were sequenced by immunoSEQ multiplex PCR, and TCRdb holds only the in-frame ones, with some missing. The repertoire holds a few hundred thousand clones, approximately 86% seen once, with 1.3% to 1.5% in the top ten. The sample taken for sequencing was peripheral blood. The receptors come from a man older than 75 with acute or convalescent COVID-19. CDR3s include the opening cysteine and the closing phenylalanine or tryptophan. D genes are given only for firm matches. Clone size is shown for a subset of rows, as once, few, many or a class of expanded clone.

j_call clone_size v_call d_call cdr3_aa cdr3_nt
TRBJ2-1 NA TRBV7-2 NA CASSFLGGLQFF TGTGCCAGCAGCTTTTTGGGGGGACTGCAGTTCTTC
TRBJ2-2 NA TRBV6-5 NA CASSYYGGADTGELFF TGTGCCAGCAGTTACTATGGGGGCGCGGACACCGGGGAGCTGTTTTTT
TRBJ2-4 many TRBV19 NA CASTIYHQEEGKNIQYF TGTGCCAGTACCATCTACCATCAGGAGGAGGGCAAAAACATTCAGTACTTC
TRBJ1-2 NA TRBV5-4 TRBD1 CASSLAGGDGYTF TGTGCCAGCAGCTTGGCAGGGGGCGATGGCTACACCTTC
TRBJ2-7 NA TRBV7-2 TRBD2 CASSAAGTSGRIWGEQYF TGTGCCAGCAGCGCAGCCGGGACTAGCGGGAGGATATGGGGGGAGCAGTACTTC
TRBJ2-7 NA TRBV5-1 NA CASSRADSLSYEQYF TGCGCCAGCAGTCGCGCAGACAGCCTCTCCTACGAGCAGTACTTC
TRBJ1-5 NA TRBV5-5 NA CASSLPRDNQPQHF TGTGCCAGCAGCTTGCCGCGGGACAATCAGCCCCAGCATTTT
TRBJ2-3 NA TRBV3-1/TRBV3-2 TRBD2 CASSDVITSGSTDTQYF TGTGCCAGCAGCGACGTTATTACTAGCGGGAGTACAGATACGCAGTATTTT
TRBJ2-1 NA TRBV7-7 TRBD1 CASSLSGTGVNEQFF TGTGCCAGCAGCCTTTCCGGGACAGGGGTCAATGAGCAGTTCTTC
TRBJ1-6 NA TRBV3-1/TRBV3-2 NA CASSPLPGNNSPLHF TGTGCCAGCAGCCCCCTGCCAGGGAATAATTCACCCCTCCACTTT
TRBJ2-7 NA TRBV28 TRBD2 CASSSWTSGSVEQYF TGTGCCAGCAGTTCCTGGACTAGCGGGAGTGTCGAGCAGTACTTC
TRBJ1-1 NA TRBV6-5 NA CASRKGGSEAFF TGTGCCAGCAGAAAAGGGGGTTCTGAAGCTTTCTTT
TRBJ1-3 NA TRBV19 NA CASSIYGRASGNTIYF TGTGCCAGTAGTATATATGGCAGGGCATCCGGAAACACCATATATTTT
TRBJ2-3 NA TRBV2 NA CASSYTDTQYF TGTGCCAGCAGTTATACAGATACGCAGTATTTT
TRBJ1-1 once TRBV5-1 NA CASSYHGDEAFF TGCGCCAGCAGCTACCACGGGGATGAAGCTTTCTTT
TRBJ1-2 NA TRBV4-2 NA CASSQDRNYGYTF TGTGCCAGCAGCCAAGATCGGAACTATGGCTACACCTTC
TRBJ2-3 once TRBV15 NA CATSRDKFEAGYTDTQYF TGTGCCACCAGCAGAGATAAATTTGAAGCGGGTTACACAGATACGCAGTATTTT
TRBJ2-2 NA TRBV27 TRBD1 CASSLGQGVTGELFF TGTGCCAGCAGCCTAGGACAGGGGGTGACCGGGGAGCTGTTTTTT
TRBJ1-6 NA TRBV5-4 TRBD1 CASSLGTAFNSPLHF TGTGCCAGCAGCTTAGGGACAGCCTTTAATTCACCCCTCCACTTT
TRBJ2-7 NA TRBV21-1 NA CASRGRELYEQYF TGTGCCAGCAGGGGACGGGAGCTGTACGAGCAGTACTTC
TRBJ2-1 NA TRBV19 NA CASSIDSNRYNEQFF TGTGCCAGTAGTATAGATTCTAACCGCTACAATGAGCAGTTCTTC
TRBJ1-2 NA TRBV7-2 NA CASSLARGGYTF TGTGCCAGCAGCTTAGCAAGGGGTGGCTACACCTTC
TRBJ1-5 NA TRBV7-6 TRBD1 CASSLEAGGGNQPQHF TGTGCCAGCAGCTTAGAGGCAGGGGGTGGCAATCAGCCCCAGCATTTT
TRBJ2-1 NA TRBV19 TRBD2 CASSMVWAGGDEQFF TGTGCCAGTAGTATGGTCTGGGCGGGAGGGGATGAGCAGTTCTTC
TRBJ1-1 NA TRBV29-1 NA CSVEEVQGFTEAFF TGCAGCGTTGAGGAGGTCCAGGGGTTCACTGAAGCTTTCTTT
TRBJ2-2 few TRBV6-1 NA CASSGWGTAETGELFF TGTGCCAGCAGTGGTTGGGGCACAGCTGAGACCGGGGAGCTGTTTTTT
TRBJ2-7 once TRBV6-4 NA CASSDSGSYEQYF TGTGCCAGCAGTGACTCTGGCAGCTACGAGCAGTACTTC
TRBJ2-2 NA TRBV19 TRBD2 CASTGTSANTGELFF TGTGCCAGTACAGGGACTAGCGCTAACACCGGGGAGCTGTTTTTT
TRBJ2-7 NA TRBV29-1 NA CSVERWQGAEQYF TGCAGCGTTGAACGTTGGCAGGGTGCCGAGCAGTACTTC
TRBJ1-2 NA TRBV28 NA CASSRPPLEGGYTF TGTGCCAGCAGCCGGCCGCCCCTGGAGGGAGGCTACACCTTC
TRBJ1-4 NA TRBV19 TRBD1 CASSTDRDGEKLFF TGTGCCAGTAGTACCGACAGGGACGGGGAAAAACTGTTTTTT
TRBJ1-4 NA TRBV7-2 NA CASSLGWRNEKLFF TGTGCCAGCAGCTTAGGATGGAGAAATGAAAAACTGTTTTTT
TRBJ1-1 NA TRBV3-1/TRBV3-2 NA CASSQASGRYTEAFF TGTGCCAGCAGCCAAGCTTCAGGTAGGTACACTGAAGCTTTCTTT
TRBJ1-5 NA TRBV5-6 TRBD1 CASSRGQGNQPQHF TGTGCCAGCAGCCGAGGACAGGGAAATCAGCCCCAGCATTTT
TRBJ2-7 NA TRBV18 NA CASSPAAEDYEQYF TGTGCCAGCTCACCAGCGGCCGAAGATTACGAGCAGTACTTC
TRBJ2-1 NA TRBV6-2/TRBV6-3 TRBD2 CASSFRTSGALTYNEQFF TGTGCCAGCAGTTTCAGGACTAGCGGGGCCTTAACCTACAATGAGCAGTTCTTC
TRBJ2-3 NA TRBV6-4 TRBD2 CASSRLAGGQDTQYF TGTGCCAGCAGCCGACTAGCGGGGGGGCAAGATACGCAGTATTTT